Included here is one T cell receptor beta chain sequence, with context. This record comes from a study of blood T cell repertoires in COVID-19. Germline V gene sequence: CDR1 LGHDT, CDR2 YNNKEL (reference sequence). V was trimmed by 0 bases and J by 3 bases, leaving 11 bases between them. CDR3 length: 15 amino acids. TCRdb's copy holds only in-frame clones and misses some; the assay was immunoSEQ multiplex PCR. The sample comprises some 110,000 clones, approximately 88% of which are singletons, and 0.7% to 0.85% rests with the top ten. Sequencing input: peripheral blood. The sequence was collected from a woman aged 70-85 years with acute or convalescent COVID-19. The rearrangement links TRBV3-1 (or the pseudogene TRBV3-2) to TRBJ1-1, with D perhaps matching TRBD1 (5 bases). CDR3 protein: CASSQDWGVDTEAFF. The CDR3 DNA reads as TGTGCCAGCAGCCAAGATTGGGGGGTAGACACTGAAGCTTTCTTT.